This record concerns one T cell receptor beta chain sequence. CDR3 length: 15 residues. With V trimmed by 3 bases and J by 6 bases, 5 bases remained unmatched. Germline V gene sequence: CDR1 SGHTA, CDR2 FQGNSA. The source of the sample is a study of blood T cell repertoires in COVID-19. At the level of the study: Collection of acute and convalescent COVID-19 samples took place in the United States, Italy and Spain. In each case, the material was cDNA or gDNA derived from T cells, B-cell-depleted T cells, or PBMCs.

Per the authors' pipeline: For nucleated cells, counts were estimated from reference gene primer amplification. Repertoires were generated with immunoSEQ multiplex PCR, while TCRdb's copy carries only in-frame clones and drops some. D and trimming come from the DNA, and the V and J calls and clone size come from that table. The sample records approximately 31,000 clones, 90% to 95% being singletons. V and J are TRBV7-2 and TRBJ2-7; 13 nucleotides match TRBD2. The sample taken for sequencing was peripheral blood. The source is a human donor in a cohort sampled during active COVID-19. CDR3 bases: TGTGCCAGCAGCTTCTGGACTAGCGGGAGCTCCGAGCAGTACTTC. This sequence encodes CASSFWTSGSSEQYF.